The 16 T cell receptor beta chains below come from one sample, sequenced in a study of post-analysis software for immune sequencing data. Overall study findings and caveats: About five TRBV segments were more frequent in patients than controls; TRBV5-6, TRBV5-1 and TRBV20-1 belonged to this group.

These TCRs are of unknown antigen specificity. The authors incorporated unique molecular identifiers into the TCR beta cDNA libraries. MiXCR was run by TCRdb on the PCR reads, yielding one entry per CDR3 protein. The table has about 540,000 distinct CDR3 sequences, roughly 34% seen once. The sample consisted of blood. Every receptor here comes from a girl under 18 with multiple sclerosis.

The chain carries TRBV29-1 and TRBJ1-5; TRBD1 agrees at 7 bases. In germline, CDR1 is SQVTM, CDR2 ANQGSEA. The CDR3 covers 15 residues. J gave up 2 bases and V 4 bases, and 8 bases lay outside the gene matches. CDR3 DNA sequence: TGCAGCGTTGCACATACAGGGGACGGCAATCAGCCCCAGCATTTT. Translated, it gives CSVAHTGDGNQPQHF.

The chain uses TRBV6-1 and TRBJ2-5; no reliable D call. This CDR3 region has 15 residues. In germline, CDR1 is MNHNS, CDR2 SASEGT. Between the trimmed V and J ends, which lost 5 bases and 0 bases, there was a span of 13 bases. CDR3 in amino acids: CASSLTDTYQETQYF. The DNA for the CDR3 is TGTGCCAGCAGTCTTACAGACACGTACCAAGAGACCCAGTACTTC.

This chain uses TRBV3-1 with TRBJ2-7; D possibly corresponds to TRBD2 (5 bases). The V gene's germline CDR1 is LGHDT and CDR2 YNNKEL (reference sequence). V lost 0 bases to trimming and J lost 9 bases, with 9 bases between them. There are 12 residues in the CDR3. The CDR3 DNA sequence: TGTGCCAGCAGCCAAGACCGCGCGGGGCAGTACTTC. Its protein is CASSQDRAGQYF.

This clonotype was seen more than once but under ten times. The rearrangement joins TRBV5-1 to TRBJ2-1; 7 bases line up with TRBD1. The CDR3 length is 15 residues. The V gene end was trimmed by 4 bases and the J gene end by 0 bases; junction bases not matched to a gene: 4. Germline-derived CDR1 and CDR2 are SGHRS and YFSETQ. The CDR3 bases are TGCGCCAGCAGCGCGACAGGGCGCTCCTACAATGAGCAGTTCTTC. Protein sequence: CASSATGRSYNEQFF.

J is TRBJ1-3 and V is TRBV7-2; D possibly corresponds to TRBD1 (5 bases). The CDR3 consists of 14 residues. V was cut by 5 bases and J by 7 bases, with 15 bases left in between. The germline V gene encodes CDR1 SGHTA and CDR2 FQGNSA. This CDR3 is CASSAAGTFNTIYF. The CDR3 DNA sequence: TGTGCCAGCAGCGCCGCCGGGACTTTTAACACCATATATTTT.

Remarks on this clonotype: One junction end does not reproduce the germline sequence, and a read error may be involved. The V call is TRBV10-3, the J call TRBJ1-5; D gene ambiguous. The CDR3 is made up of 14 amino acids. Germline V lookup: CDR1 ENHRY, CDR2 SYGVKD. The CDR3 DNA follows: TGTGCCATCGGTGAAGACTATAGCAATCAGCCCCAGCATTTT. Its translation: CAIGEDYSNQPQHF.

The chain recombines TRBV6-1 with TRBJ2-2, with D unclear. CDR3 length: 14 amino acids. Trimming removed 2 bases from V and 6 bases from J, with 10 bases in between. Germline CDR1 reads MNHNS; CDR2 reads SASEGT. CDR3 coding DNA: TGTGCCAGCAGTGAATTCTGGATTGCCGGGGAGCTGTTTTTT. Amino acid sequence: CASSEFWIAGELFF.

This chain joins TRBV12-3 or TRBV12-4 and TRBJ2-1; a weak D match, TRBD2 (6 bases). Trimming stripped 3 bases from V and 5 bases from J, with 11 bases between. This CDR3 contains 14 residues. CDR3 residues: CASSLLRGDNEQFF. CDR3 coding DNA: TGTGCCAGCAGTTTGCTCCGCGGGGACAATGAGCAGTTCTTC.

J is TRBJ2-3 and V is TRBV14, with D tentatively TRBD2 (6 bases). The V end lost 2 bases, the J end lost 1 base, and 13 bases lay between the germline ends. This CDR3 comprises 16 residues. Germline CDR1 SGHDN, CDR2 FVKESK. CDR3 sequence reads: CASSQPRGSGTDTQYF. The CDR3 coding sequence is TGTGCCAGCAGCCAACCTCGGGGGTCGGGCACAGATACGCAGTATTTT.

This clonotype was counted only a few times. The chain couples TRBV9 to TRBJ2-1; no definite D call. CDR3 length: 15 residues. Germline lookup yields CDR1 SGDLS and CDR2 YYNGEE. Trimming stripped 3 bases from V and 2 bases from J, with 12 bases between. The CDR3 nucleotides are TGTGCCAGCAGCGCCTCCCCCGCGGCCTACAATGAGCAGTTCTTC. Translation gives CASSASPAAYNEQFF.

Regarding this clonotype: An end of the junction differs from the germline gene, which may be a read error. The V call is TRBV5-4, the J call TRBJ2-5, with TRBD1 identical over 11 bases. The CDR3 covers 17 residues. From germline, CDR1 is SGHNT and CDR2 YYREEE (reference sequence). The CDR3 protein is CASSLLRTGGRGETLYF. As DNA, the CDR3 is TGTGCCAGCAGCCTCCTGCGGACAGGGGGCAGGGGGGAGACCCTGTACTTC.

The gene calls are TRBV21-1 and TRBJ1-2; TRBD1, the table's D call, was not compared with the DNA. TRBV21-1 counts as a pseudogene. CDR3 length: 17 amino acids. The CDR3 nucleotides are TGTGCCAGCAGCAAAGAGGCCTGGACAGGACAGAACTATGGCTACACCTTC. Its translation is CASSKEAWTGQNYGYTF.

The V call is TRBV20-1, the J call TRBJ2-7, with TRBD1 matching 9 bases. The germline V gene encodes CDR1 DFQATT and CDR2 SNEGSKA (reference sequence). CDR3 length equals 15 residues. Trimming removed 4 bases from V and 2 bases from J; junction bases left unmatched: 9. CDR3 in DNA: TGCAGTGCTAAAAACCGGGACAGGGTAACCTACGAGCAGTACTTC. Encoded protein: CSAKNRDRVTYEQYF.

The chain combines TRBV12-3 or TRBV12-4 with TRBJ1-3; D gene uncertain. The CDR3 covers 15 residues. Trimming took 2 bases from V and 0 from J, leaving 8 bases between them. The CDR3 reads CASSLSESSGNTIYF. CDR3 coding DNA: TGTGCCAGCAGTTTATCGGAGAGCTCTGGAAACACCATATATTTT.

The rearrangement links TRBV2 to TRBJ2-5; D is ambiguous. From germline, CDR1 is SNHLY and CDR2 FYNNEI. The V gene lost 6 bases and the J gene lost 0 bases, with 5 bases spanning the gap. The CDR3 has 12 residues. CDR3 residues: CASRPDQETQYF. The CDR3, as DNA: TGTGCCAGCAGGCCGGACCAAGAGACCCAGTACTTC.

The rearrangement links TRBV5-1 to TRBJ1-6, with TRBD1 matching over 8 bases. The CDR3 length is 17 residues. The germline gives CDR1 SGHRS, CDR2 YFSETQ. Trimming at V came to 0 bases and at J to 5 bases, leaving 7 bases not matched to a gene. This chain's CDR3 is CASSLDVDRGDNSPLHF. In DNA form, the CDR3 reads TGCGCCAGCAGCTTGGACGTCGACAGGGGAGATAATTCACCCCTCCACTTT.